Detailed here is one T cell receptor beta chain. Antigen: not known. This entry is derived from a study of cytomegalovirus exposure and HLA in healthy donors. Whole-study results and caveats: In a later analysis, an Asian-associated ancestry cluster reportedly showed fewer N-insertions than the 666-donor mean.

With 60 Vbeta and 13 Jbeta primers, the PCR was carried out. Sequencing used immunoSEQ multiplex PCR; TCRdb keeps in-frame clones, though not all of them. The repertoire holds 130,000 to 150,000 clones, approximately 78% seen once, with around 2.4% in the top ten. CDR3 length equals 16 residues. The germline V gene has CDR1 MNHEY and CDR2 SMNVEV (reference sequence). Trimming pared 2 bases from V and 5 bases from J, leaving 15 bases between. Sample: PBMCs. This receptor was identified in a woman aged 18-29 years in good health and CMV-seropositive. This chain uses TRBV27 with TRBJ2-2; D is perhaps TRBD2 (6 bases). In DNA, the CDR3 is TGTGCCAGCAGTTTACTCGCGGGACGGGGGACCGGGGAGCTGTTTTTT. It codes for CASSLLAGRGTGELFF.